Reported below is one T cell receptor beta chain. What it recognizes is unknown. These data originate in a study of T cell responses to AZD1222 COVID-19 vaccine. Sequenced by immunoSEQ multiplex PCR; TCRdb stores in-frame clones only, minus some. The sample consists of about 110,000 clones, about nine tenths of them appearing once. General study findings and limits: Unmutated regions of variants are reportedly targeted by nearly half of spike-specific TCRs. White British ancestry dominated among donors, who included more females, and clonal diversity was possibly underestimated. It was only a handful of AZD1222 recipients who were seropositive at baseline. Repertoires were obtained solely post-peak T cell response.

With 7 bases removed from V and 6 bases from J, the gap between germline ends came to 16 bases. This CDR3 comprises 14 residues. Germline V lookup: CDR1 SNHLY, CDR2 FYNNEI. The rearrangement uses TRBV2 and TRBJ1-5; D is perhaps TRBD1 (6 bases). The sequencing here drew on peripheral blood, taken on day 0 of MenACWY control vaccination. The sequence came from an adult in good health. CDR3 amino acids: CASTRGQGGQPQHF. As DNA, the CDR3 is TGTGCCAGCACGCGGGGGCAGGGCGGTCAGCCCCAGCATTTT.